The 10 T cell receptor beta chains below all came from one sample that was sequenced in a study of T cell repertoires in cytomegalovirus infection. MiXCR, applied by TCRdb to the reads, yields one record per CDR3 protein. The sample contains roughly 230,000 distinct CDR3 sequences, 6.5% of which appear only once. Source material: PBMCs. The receptors were gathered from a human donor in good health (CMV status not recorded). Some clones in this sample may be carry-over from other donors' samples.

This clonotype was seen only a few times. The genes are TRBV5-6 and TRBJ1-4; D is perhaps TRBD1 (5 bases). This CDR3 comprises 17 residues. Trimming stripped 1 base from V and 8 bases from J, with 21 bases between. From germline, CDR1 is SGHDT and CDR2 YYEEEE. The CDR3 region is CASSLYAGDESGEKLFF. The CDR3 DNA sequence: TGTGCCAGCAGCTTGTATGCCGGGGACGAAAGTGGGGAAAAACTGTTTTTT.

This clonotype was observed at least ten times. V gene TRBV28 combines with J gene TRBJ2-7; 9 bases are shared with TRBD1. Looked up from germline, CDR1 is MDHEN and CDR2 is SYDVKM. The J segment lost 5 bases and the V segment lost 2 bases, leaving 7 bases of the junction unmatched. This CDR3 region has 15 residues. CDR3 sequence reads: CASSLGGQGVHEQYF. The CDR3, as DNA: TGTGCCAGCAGTTTAGGGGGACAGGGCGTCCACGAGCAGTACTTC.

This clonotype was seen ten or more times. In DNA form, the CDR3 reads TGCAGCGTCGGGACAGGGGTGACCGGGGAGCTGTTTTTT. Residues: CSVGTGVTGELFF. This chain links TRBV29-1 with TRBJ2-2, with TRBD1 matching over 10 bases. Per the germline V gene, CDR1 is SQVTM and CDR2 is ANQGSEA. CDR3 length: 13 amino acids. Trimming cost V 6 bases and J 5 bases; bases outside gene matches: 3.

This clonotype came up many times. This rearrangement joins TRBV7-2 to TRBJ1-6, with D unclear. The V gene lost 4 bases and the J gene lost 13 bases, with 11 bases spanning the gap. Germline CDR1 and CDR2: SGHTA and FQGNSA. The CDR3 is 12 amino acids. This CDR3 is CASSSLSRPLHF. In nucleotides, the CDR3 is TGTGCCAGCAGCTCGCTCAGCCGCCCCCTCCACTTT.

This clonotype was seen ten or more times. V usage is TRBV25-1 and J usage is TRBJ2-3, with 7 bases matching TRBD2. V trimming: 2 bases; J trimming: 2 bases; junction bases outside the gene matches: 22. CDR1 is MGHDK, CDR2 SYGVNS, per germline. There are 21 residues in the CDR3. The CDR3 here is CASSELGGVWYEDTHTDTQYF. The CDR3 nucleotides read TGTGCCAGCAGTGAACTTGGGGGGGTTTGGTATGAAGACACACACACAGATACGCAGTATTTT. Looking up the rest from reference TRBV25-1 and TRBJ2-3 gives the full variable domain: EADIYQTPRYLVIGTGKKITLECSQTMGHDKMYWYQQDPGMELHLIHYSYGVNSTEKGDLSSESTVSRIRTEHFPLTLESARPSHTSQYLCASSELGGVWYEDTHTDTQYFGPGTRLTVL.

In its sample, this clonotype was seen many times. The chain uses TRBV20-1 and TRBJ1-1; possibly TRBD1 for D (6 bases). CDR3 length equals 14 residues. Trimming stripped 0 bases from V and 5 bases from J, with 13 bases between. Germline lookup yields CDR1 DFQATT and CDR2 SNEGSKA (reference sequence). The CDR3 spells CSAREGHTLTEAFF. CDR3 DNA: TGCAGTGCTAGAGAGGGACACACATTAACTGAAGCTTTCTTT.

In the case of this clonotype: At one of its ends the junction is not consistent with the germline gene, which may arise from a read error. The genes are TRBV12-5 and TRBJ2-1; D is perhaps TRBD1 (5 bases). There are 13 residues in the CDR3. Germline CDR1 reads LGHNT; CDR2 reads FRNRAP. The CDR3 here is CASGLGQYNGQFF. The CDR3 coding sequence is TGTGCTAGTGGTTTGGGACAGTACAATGGGCAGTTCTTC.

This clonotype has ten or more counts. The CDR3 region is CASSSVGSGSYEQYF. Here the CDR3 DNA reads TGTGCCAGCAGCTCGGTTGGGAGCGGGTCCTACGAGCAGTACTTC. V is TRBV7-2 and J is TRBJ2-7; perhaps TRBD2 as D (6 bases). The V end lost 4 bases, the J end lost 1 base, and 14 bases lay between the germline ends. CDR1 is SGHTA and CDR2 is FQGNSA in the germline V gene. This CDR3 is 15 amino acids long. The full variable domain, completed using reference TRBV7-2 and TRBJ2-7, is GAGVSQSPSNKVTEKGKDVELRCDPISGHTALYWYRQSLGQGLEFLIYFQGNSAPDKSGLPSDRFSAERTGGSVSTLTIQRTQQEDSAVYLCASSSVGSGSYEQYFGPGTRLTVT.

The chain combines TRBV7-4 with TRBJ1-1; D ambiguous. The CDR3 has 15 amino acids. CDR1 is SGHVT, CDR2 SQSDAQ, per germline. The germline V and J ends were trimmed by 7 bases and 1 base, with 16 bases remaining between them. As DNA, the CDR3 is TGTGCCAGCAAAAAAAGGGATAGGCCGAACACTGAAGCTTTCTTT. It translates to CASKKRDRPNTEAFF.

This clonotype was detected many times. The chain combines TRBV29-1 with TRBJ2-5; 10 nucleotides agree with TRBD2. The CDR3 consists of 12 residues. Trimming took 4 bases from V and 6 from J; bases not matched to a gene: 2. CDR1 is SQVTM and CDR2 is ANQGSEA in the germline V gene. Written as DNA, the CDR3 is TGCAGCGTTGTAGCGGGGGGACAGACCCAGTACTTC. Translating gives CSVVAGGQTQYF.